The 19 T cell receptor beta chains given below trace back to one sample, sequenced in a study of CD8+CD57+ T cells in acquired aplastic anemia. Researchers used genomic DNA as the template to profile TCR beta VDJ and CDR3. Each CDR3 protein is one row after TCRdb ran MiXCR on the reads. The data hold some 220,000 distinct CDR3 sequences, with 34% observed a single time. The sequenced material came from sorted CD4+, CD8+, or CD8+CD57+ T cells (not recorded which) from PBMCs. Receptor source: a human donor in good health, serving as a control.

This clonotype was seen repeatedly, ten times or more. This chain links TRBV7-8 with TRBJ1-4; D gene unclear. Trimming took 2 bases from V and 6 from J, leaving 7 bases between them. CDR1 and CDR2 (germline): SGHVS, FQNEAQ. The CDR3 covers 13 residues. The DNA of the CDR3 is TGTGCCAGCAGCTTAATCCTAGATGAAAAACTGTTTTTT. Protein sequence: CASSLILDEKLFF.

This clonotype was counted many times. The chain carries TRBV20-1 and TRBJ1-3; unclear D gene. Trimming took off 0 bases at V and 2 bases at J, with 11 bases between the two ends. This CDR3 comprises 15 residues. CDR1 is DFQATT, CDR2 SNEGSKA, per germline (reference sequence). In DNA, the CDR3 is TGCAGTGCTAGAGATCGGACTCAAACTGGAAACACCATATATTTT. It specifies CSARDRTQTGNTIYF.

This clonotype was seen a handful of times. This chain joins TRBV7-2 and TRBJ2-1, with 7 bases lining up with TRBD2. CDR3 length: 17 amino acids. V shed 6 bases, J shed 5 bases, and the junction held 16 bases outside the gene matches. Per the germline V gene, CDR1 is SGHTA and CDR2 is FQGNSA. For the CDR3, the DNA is TGTGCCAGCAGTCTGAGACCCGGGACTAAAACCCACAATGAGCAGTTCTTC. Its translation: CASSLRPGTKTHNEQFF.

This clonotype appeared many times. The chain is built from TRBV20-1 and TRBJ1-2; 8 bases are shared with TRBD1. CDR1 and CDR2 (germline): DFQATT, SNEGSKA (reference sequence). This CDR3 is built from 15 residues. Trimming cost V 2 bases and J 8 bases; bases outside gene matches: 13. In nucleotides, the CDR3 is TGCAGTGCTAGACAAAACTTCGGACAGGGCGACGGCTACACCTTC. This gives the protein CSARQNFGQGDGYTF.

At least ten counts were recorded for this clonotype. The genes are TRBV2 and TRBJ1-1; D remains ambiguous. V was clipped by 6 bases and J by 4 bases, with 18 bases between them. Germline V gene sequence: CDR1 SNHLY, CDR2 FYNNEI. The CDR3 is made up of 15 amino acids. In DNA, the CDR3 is TGTGCCAGCAGAGCTTTCACTGAGAGTGGCACTGAAGCTTTCTTT. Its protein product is CASRAFTESGTEAFF.

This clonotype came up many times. Written as DNA, the CDR3 is TGTGCCAGCAGCCAAGTGCCGGCGAATTCACCCCTCCACTTT. It encodes CASSQVPANSPLHF. The rearrangement uses TRBV3-1 and TRBJ1-6, with D hard to call. CDR1 and CDR2 from the germline V gene are LGHDT and YNNKEL (reference sequence). Deletions cut 1 base from V and 7 bases from J, with 8 bases between. The CDR3 has 14 amino acids.

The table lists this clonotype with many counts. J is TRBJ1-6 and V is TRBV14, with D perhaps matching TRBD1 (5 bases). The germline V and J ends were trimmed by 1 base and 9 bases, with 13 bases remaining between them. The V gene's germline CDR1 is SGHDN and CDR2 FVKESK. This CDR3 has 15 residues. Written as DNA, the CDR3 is TGTGCCAGCAGCCAAGGGGACTCCTGGGGTTCACCCCTCCACTTT. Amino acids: CASSQGDSWGSPLHF.

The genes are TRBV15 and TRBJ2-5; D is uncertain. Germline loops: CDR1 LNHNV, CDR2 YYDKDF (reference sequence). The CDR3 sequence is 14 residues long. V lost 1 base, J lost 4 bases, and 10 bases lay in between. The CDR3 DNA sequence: TGTGCCACCAGCAGAGTAGAAGTTTTAGAGACCCAGTACTTC. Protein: CATSRVEVLETQYF.

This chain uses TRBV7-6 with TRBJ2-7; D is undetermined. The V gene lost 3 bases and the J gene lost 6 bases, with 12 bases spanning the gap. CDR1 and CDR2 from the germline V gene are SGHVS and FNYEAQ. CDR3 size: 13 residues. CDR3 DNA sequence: TGTGCCAGCAGCTTGACCCGACGTTTCGAGCAGTACTTC. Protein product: CASSLTRRFEQYF.

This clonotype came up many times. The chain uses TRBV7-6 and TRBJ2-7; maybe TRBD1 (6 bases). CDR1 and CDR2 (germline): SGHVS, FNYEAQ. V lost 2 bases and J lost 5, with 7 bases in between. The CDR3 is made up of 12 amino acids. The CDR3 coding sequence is TGTGCCAGCAGCTTACAGGGGCACGAGCAGTACTTC. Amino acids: CASSLQGHEQYF.

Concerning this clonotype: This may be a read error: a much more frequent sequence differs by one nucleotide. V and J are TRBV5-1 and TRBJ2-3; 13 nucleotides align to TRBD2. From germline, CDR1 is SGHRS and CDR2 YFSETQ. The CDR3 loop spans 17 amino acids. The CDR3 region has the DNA TGCGCCAGCAGCTTGGGAGGACTAGCGGGGGACACAGGTACGCAGTATTTT. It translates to CASSLGGLAGDTGTQYF. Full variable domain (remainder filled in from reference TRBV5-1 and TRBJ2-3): KAGVTQTPRYLIKTRGQQVTLSCSPISGHRSVSWYQQTPGQGLQFLFEYFSETQRNKGNFPGRFSGRQFSNSRSEMNVSTLELGDSALYLCASSLGGLAGDTGTQYFGPGTRLTVL.

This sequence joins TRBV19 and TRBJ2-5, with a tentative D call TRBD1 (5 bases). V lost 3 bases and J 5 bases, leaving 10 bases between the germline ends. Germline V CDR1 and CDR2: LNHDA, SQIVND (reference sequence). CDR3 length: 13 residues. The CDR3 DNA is TGTGCCAGTAGTATGAGGCCAGGGGAGACCCAGTACTTC. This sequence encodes CASSMRPGETQYF.

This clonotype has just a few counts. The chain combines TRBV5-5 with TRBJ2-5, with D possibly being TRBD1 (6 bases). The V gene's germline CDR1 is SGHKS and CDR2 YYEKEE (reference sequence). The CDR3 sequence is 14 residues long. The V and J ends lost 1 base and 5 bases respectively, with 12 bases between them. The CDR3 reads CASSLTGLPETQYF. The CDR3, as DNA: TGTGCCAGCAGCTTGACAGGGCTCCCGGAGACCCAGTACTTC.

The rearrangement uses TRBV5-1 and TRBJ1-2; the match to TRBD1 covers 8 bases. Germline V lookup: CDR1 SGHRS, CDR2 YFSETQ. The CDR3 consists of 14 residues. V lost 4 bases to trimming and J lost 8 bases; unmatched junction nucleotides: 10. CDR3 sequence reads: CASSGSTGERGYTF. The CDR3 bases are TGCGCCAGCAGCGGTTCGACAGGGGAGAGAGGCTACACCTTC.

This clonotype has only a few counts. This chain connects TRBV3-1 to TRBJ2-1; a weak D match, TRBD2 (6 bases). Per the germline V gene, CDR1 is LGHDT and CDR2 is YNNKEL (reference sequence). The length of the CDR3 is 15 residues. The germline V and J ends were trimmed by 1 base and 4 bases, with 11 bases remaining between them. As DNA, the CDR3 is TGTGCCAGCAGCCAAGGAGGCAGCGGGTACAATGAGCAGTTCTTC. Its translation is CASSQGGSGYNEQFF.

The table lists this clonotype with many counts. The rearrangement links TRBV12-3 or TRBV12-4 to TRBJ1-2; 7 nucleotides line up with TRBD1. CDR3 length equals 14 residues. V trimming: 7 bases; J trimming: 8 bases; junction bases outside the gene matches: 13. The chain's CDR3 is CASTMGEGAGGYTF. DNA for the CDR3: TGTGCCAGCACCATGGGTGAGGGGGCCGGGGGCTACACCTTC.

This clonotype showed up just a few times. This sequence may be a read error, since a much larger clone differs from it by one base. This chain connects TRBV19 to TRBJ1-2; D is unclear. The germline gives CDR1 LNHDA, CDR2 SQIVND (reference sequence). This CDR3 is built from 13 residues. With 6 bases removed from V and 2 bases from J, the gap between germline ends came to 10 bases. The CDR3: CASREDLNYGYTF. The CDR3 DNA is TGTGCCAGTAGAGAAGACTTAAACTATGGCTACACCTTC.

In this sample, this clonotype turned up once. The CDR3 protein is CASSLEGGLAGGSYEQYF. For the CDR3, the DNA is TGTGCCAGCAGCTTAGAGGGGGGACTAGCGGGGGGGAGCTACGAGCAGTACTTC. The rearrangement joins TRBV7-6 to TRBJ2-7, with 16 bases aligning to TRBD2. This CDR3 comprises 18 residues. V was clipped by 1 base and J by 3 bases; unmatched bases: 6. Germline CDR1 and CDR2: SGHVS and FNYEAQ.

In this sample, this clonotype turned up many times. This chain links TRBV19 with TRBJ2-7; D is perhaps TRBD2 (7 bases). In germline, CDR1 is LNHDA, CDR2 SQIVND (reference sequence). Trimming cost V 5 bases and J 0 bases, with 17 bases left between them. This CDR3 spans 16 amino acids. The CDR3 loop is CASSLKSGTSSYEQYF. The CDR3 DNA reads TGTGCCAGTAGTCTTAAAAGCGGGACAAGCTCCTACGAGCAGTACTTC.